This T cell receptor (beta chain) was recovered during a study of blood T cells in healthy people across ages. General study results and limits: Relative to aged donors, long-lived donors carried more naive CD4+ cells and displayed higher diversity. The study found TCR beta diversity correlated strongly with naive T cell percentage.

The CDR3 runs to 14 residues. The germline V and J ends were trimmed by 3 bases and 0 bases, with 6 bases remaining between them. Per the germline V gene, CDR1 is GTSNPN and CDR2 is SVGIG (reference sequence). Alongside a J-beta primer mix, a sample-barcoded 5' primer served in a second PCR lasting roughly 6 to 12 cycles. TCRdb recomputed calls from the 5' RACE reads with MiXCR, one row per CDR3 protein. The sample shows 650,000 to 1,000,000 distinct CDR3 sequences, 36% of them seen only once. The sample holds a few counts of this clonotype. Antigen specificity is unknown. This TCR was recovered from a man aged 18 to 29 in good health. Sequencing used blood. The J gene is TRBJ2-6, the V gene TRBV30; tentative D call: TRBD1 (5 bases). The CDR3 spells CAWSQGSGANVLTF. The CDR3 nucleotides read TGTGCCTGGAGCCAGGGCTCTGGGGCCAACGTCCTGACTTTC.